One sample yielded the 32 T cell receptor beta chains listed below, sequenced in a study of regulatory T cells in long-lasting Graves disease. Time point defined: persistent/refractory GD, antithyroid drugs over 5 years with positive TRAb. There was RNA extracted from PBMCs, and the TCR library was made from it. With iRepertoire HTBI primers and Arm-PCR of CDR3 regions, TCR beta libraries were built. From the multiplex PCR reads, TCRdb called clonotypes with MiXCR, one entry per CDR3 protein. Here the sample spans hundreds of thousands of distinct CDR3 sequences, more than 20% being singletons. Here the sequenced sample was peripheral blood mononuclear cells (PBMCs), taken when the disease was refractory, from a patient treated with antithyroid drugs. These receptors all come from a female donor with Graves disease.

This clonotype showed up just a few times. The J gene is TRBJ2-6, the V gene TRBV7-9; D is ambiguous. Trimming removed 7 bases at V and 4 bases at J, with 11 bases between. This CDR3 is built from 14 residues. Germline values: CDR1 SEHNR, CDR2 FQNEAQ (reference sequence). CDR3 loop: CASTRGTGANVLTF. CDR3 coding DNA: TGTGCCAGCACGCGAGGAACAGGGGCCAACGTCCTGACTTTC.

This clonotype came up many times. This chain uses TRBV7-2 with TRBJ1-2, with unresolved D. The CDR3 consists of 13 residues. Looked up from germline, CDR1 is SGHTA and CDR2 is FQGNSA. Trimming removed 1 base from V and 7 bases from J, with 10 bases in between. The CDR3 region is CASSLGLIGGYTF. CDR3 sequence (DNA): TGTGCCAGCAGCTTAGGGCTGATCGGTGGCTACACCTTC. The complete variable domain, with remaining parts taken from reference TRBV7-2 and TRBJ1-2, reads GAGVSQSPSNKVTEKGKDVELRCDPISGHTALYWYRQSLGQGLEFLIYFQGNSAPDKSGLPSDRFSAERTGGSVSTLTIQRTQQEDSAVYLCASSLGLIGGYTFGSGTRLTVV.

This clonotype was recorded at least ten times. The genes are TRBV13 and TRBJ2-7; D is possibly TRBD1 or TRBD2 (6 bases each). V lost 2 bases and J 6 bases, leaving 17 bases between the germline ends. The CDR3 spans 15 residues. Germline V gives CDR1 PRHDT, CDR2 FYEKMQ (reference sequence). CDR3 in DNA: TGTGCCAGCAGCTTACAAACAGGGAGGTTCGGCGAGCAGTACTTC. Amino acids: CASSLQTGRFGEQYF.

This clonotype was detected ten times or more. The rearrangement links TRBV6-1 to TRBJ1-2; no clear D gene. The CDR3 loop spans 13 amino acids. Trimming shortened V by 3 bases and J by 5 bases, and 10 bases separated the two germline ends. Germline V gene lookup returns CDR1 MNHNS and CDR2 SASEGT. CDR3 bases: TGTGCCAGCAGTGAGGACGGGAAGTATGGCTACACCTTC. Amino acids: CASSEDGKYGYTF.

The CDR3 is CASSKERGGNSPLHF. The DNA of the CDR3 is TGTGCCAGCAGCAAAGAGAGGGGAGGAAATTCACCCCTCCACTTT. This sequence joins TRBV7-3 and TRBJ1-6; perhaps TRBD1 as D (5 bases). The CDR3 spans 15 residues. The germline V gene encodes CDR1 SGHTA and CDR2 FQGTGA. V gave up 5 bases and J gave up 7 bases, with 15 bases separating them.

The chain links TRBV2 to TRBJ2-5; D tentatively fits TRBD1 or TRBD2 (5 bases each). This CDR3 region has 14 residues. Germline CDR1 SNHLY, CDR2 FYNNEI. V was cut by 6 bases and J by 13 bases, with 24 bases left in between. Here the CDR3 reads CASREDGAQEARYF. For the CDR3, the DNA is TGTGCCAGCAGGGAGGACGGGGCGCAAGAGGCCCGGTACTTC.

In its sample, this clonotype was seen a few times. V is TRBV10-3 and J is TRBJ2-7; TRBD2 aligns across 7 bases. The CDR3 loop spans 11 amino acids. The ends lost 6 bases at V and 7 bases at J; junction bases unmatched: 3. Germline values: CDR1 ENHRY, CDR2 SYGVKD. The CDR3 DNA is TGTGCCATCAGCGGACTAGAAGAGCAGTACTTC. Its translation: CAISGLEEQYF.

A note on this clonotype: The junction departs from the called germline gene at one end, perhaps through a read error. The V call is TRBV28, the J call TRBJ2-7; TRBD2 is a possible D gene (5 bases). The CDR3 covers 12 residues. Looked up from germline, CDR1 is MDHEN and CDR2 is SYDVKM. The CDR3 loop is CASSPGLVEASF. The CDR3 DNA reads TGTGCCAGCAGCCCCGGCCTGGTGGAGGCCTCCTTC.

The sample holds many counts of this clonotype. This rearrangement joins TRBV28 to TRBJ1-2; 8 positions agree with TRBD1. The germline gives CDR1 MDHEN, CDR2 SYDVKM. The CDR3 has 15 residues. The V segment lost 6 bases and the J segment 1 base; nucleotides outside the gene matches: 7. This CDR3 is CASSDGTGRNYGYTF. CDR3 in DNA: TGTGCCAGCAGCGATGGGACAGGACGTAACTATGGCTACACCTTC.

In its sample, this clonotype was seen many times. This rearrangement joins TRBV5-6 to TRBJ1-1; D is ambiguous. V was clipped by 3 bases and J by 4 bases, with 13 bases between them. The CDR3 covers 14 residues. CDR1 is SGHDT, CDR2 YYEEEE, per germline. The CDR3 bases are TGTGCCAGCAGCTCGCCTAGGACCGGCACTGAAGCTTTCTTT. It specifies CASSSPRTGTEAFF.

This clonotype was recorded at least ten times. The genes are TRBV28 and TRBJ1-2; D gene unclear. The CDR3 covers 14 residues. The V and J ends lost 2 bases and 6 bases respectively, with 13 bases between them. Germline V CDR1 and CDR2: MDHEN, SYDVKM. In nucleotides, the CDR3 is TGTGCCAGCAGTTTAAAGGGCAGACTTAATGGCTACACCTTC. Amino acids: CASSLKGRLNGYTF.

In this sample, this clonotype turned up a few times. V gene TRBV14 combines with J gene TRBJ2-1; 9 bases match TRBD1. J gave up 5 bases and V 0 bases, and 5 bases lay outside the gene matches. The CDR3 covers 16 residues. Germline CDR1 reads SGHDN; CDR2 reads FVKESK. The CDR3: CASSQDGQGIDNEQFF. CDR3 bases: TGTGCCAGCAGCCAAGATGGACAGGGGATCGACAATGAGCAGTTCTTC.

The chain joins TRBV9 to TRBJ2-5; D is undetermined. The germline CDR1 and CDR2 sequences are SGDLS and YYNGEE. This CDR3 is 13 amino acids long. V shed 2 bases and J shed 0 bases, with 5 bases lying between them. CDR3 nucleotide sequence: TGTGCCAGCAGCGTTCGGGACCAAGAGACCCAGTACTTC. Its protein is CASSVRDQETQYF. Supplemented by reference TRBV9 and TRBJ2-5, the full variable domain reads DSGVTQTPKHLITATGQRVTLRCSPRSGDLSVYWYQQSLDQGLQFLIQYYNGEERAKGNILERFSAQQFPDLHSELNLSSLELGDSALYFCASSVRDQETQYFGPGTRLLVL.

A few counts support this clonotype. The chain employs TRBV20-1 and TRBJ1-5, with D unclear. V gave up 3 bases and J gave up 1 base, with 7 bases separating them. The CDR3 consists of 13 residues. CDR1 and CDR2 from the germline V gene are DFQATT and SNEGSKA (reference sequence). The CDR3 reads CSASPESNQPQHF. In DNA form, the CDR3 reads TGCAGTGCTAGTCCGGAGAGCAATCAGCCCCAGCATTTT.

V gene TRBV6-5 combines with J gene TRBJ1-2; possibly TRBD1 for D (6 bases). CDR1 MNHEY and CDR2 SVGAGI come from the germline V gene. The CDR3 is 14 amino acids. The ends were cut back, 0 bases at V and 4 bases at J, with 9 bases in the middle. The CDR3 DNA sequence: TGTGCCAGCAGTTACTCCGGGACATCCTATGGCTACACCTTC. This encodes CASSYSGTSYGYTF.

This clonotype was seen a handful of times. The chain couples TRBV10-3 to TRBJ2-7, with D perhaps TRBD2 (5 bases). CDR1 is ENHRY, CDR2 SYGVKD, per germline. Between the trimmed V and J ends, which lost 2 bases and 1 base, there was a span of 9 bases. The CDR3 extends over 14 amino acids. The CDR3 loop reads CAISEGAESYEQYF. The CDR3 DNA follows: TGTGCCATCAGTGAGGGAGCGGAGTCCTACGAGCAGTACTTC.

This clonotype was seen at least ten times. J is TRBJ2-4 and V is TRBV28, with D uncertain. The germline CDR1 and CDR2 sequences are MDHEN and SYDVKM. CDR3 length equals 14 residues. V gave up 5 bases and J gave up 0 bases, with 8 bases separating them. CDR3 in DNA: TGTGCCAGCAGTCCCTTGGTAGCCAAAAACATTCAGTACTTC. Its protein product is CASSPLVAKNIQYF.

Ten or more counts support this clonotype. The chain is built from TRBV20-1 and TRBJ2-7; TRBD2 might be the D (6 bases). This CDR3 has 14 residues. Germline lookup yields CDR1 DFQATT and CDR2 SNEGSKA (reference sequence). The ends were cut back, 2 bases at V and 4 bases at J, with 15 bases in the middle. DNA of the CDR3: TGCAGTGCTAGAAAACGGGGGAGCGGGTACGAGCAGTACTTC. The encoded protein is CSARKRGSGYEQYF.

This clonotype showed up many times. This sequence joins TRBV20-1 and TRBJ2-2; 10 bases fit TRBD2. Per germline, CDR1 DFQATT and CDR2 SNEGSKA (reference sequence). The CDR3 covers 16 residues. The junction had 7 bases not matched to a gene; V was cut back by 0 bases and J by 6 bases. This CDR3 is CSAREGSGRGSGELFF. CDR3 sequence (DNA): TGCAGTGCTAGAGAAGGAAGCGGGAGGGGCTCCGGGGAGCTGTTTTTT.

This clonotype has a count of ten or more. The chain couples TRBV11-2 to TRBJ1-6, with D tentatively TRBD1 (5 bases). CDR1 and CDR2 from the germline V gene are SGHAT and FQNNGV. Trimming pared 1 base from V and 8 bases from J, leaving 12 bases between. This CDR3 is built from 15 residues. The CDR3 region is CASSLGRGRDSPLHF. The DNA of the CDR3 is TGTGCCAGCAGCTTAGGGCGGGGCCGCGATTCACCCCTCCACTTT.

The CDR3 loop reads CASSVDGTGVWEQYF. CDR3 coding DNA: TGTGCCAGCAGCGTAGACGGGACAGGGGTCTGGGAGCAGTACTTC. The chain combines TRBV9 with TRBJ2-7, with 10 positions matching TRBD1. V dropped 0 bases and J dropped 7; count of bases not matched to a gene: 7. CDR1 is SGDLS, CDR2 YYNGEE, per germline. The CDR3 has 15 amino acids. Variable domain in full (rest from reference TRBV9 and TRBJ2-7): DSGVTQTPKHLITATGQRVTLRCSPRSGDLSVYWYQQSLDQGLQFLIQYYNGEERAKGNILERFSAQQFPDLHSELNLSSLELGDSALYFCASSVDGTGVWEQYFGPGTRLTVT.

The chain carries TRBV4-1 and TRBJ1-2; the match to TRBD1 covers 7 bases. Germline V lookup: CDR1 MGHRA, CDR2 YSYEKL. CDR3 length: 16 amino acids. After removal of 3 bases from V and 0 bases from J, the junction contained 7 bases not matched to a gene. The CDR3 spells CASSHPGTETNYGYTF. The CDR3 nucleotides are TGCGCCAGCAGCCATCCAGGGACAGAGACTAACTATGGCTACACCTTC.

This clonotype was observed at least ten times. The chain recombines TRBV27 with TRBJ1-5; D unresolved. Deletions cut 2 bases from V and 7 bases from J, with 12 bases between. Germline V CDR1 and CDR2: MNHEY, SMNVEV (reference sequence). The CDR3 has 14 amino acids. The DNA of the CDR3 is TGTGCCAGCAGTTTAACTTTTCCCCACCAGCCCCAGCATTTT. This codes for CASSLTFPHQPQHF.

CDR3 sequence: CASSYSMGLAGSSYEQYF. The CDR3 DNA follows: TGTGCCAGCAGTTACTCGATGGGACTAGCGGGAAGCTCCTACGAGCAGTACTTC. V and J are TRBV6-2 or TRBV6-3 and TRBJ2-7; 13 nucleotides line up with TRBD2. Trimming took 0 bases from V and 0 from J; bases not matched to a gene: 5. Germline CDR1 MNHEY, CDR2 SVGEGT. The CDR3 loop spans 18 amino acids.

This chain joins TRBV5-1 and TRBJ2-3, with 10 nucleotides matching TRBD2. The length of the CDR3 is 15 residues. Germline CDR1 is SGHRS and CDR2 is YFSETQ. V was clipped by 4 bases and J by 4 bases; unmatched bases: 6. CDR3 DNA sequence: TGCGCCAGCAGCCCTCTAGCGGGAGCCCCAGATACGCAGTATTTT. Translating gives CASSPLAGAPDTQYF.

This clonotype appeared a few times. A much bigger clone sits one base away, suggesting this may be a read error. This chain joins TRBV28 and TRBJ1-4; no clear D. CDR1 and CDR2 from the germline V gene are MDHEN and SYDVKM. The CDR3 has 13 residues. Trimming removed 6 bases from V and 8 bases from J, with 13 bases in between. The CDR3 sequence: CASRYGVREKLFF. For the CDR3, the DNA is TGTGCCAGCAGGTACGGGGTTCGAGAAAAACTGTTTTTT.

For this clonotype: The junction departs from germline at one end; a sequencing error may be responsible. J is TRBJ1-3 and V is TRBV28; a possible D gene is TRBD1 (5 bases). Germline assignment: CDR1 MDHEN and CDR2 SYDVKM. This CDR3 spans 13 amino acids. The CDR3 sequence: CASSFDSGNTTYF. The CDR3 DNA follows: TGTGCCAGCAGTTTCGACAGCGGAAACACCACATATTTT. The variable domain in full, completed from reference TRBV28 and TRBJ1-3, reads DVKVTQSSRYLVKRTGEKVFLECVQDMDHENMFWYRQDPGLGLRLIYFSYDVKMKEKGDIPEGYSVSREKKERFSLILESASTNQTSMYLCASSFDSGNTTYFGEGSWLTVV.

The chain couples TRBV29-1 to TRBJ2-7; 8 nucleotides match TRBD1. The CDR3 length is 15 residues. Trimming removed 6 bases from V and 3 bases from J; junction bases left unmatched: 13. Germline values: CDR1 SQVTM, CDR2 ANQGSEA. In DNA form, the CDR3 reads TGCAGCGTCGATCCCTCCGGGACAGGCCTCTACGAGCAGTACTTC. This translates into CSVDPSGTGLYEQYF.

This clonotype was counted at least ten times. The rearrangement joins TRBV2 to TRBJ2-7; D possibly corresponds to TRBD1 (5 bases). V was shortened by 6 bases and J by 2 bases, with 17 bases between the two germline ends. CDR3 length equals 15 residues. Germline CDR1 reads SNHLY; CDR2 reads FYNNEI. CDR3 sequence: CASRPSQGPPYEQYF. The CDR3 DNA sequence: TGTGCCAGCAGACCGAGTCAGGGTCCTCCCTACGAGCAGTACTTC.

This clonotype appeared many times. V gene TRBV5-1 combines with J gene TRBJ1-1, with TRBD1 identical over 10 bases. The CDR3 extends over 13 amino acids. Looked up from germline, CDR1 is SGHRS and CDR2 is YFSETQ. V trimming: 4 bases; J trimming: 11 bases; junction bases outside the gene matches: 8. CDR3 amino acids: CASSDRGLVGAFF. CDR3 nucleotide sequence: TGCGCCAGCAGCGACAGGGGGCTAGTCGGCGCTTTCTTT.

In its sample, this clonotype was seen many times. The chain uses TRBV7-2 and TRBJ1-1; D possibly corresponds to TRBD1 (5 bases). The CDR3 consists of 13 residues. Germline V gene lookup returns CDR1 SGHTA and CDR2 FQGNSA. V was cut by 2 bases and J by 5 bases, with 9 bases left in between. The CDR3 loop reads CASSLSGATEAFF. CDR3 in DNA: TGTGCCAGCAGCTTAAGCGGGGCGACTGAAGCTTTCTTT.

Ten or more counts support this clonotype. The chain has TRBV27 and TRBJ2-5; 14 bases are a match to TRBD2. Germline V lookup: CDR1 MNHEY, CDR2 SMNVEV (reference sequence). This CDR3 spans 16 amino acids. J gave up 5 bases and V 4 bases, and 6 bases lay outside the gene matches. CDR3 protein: CASSSGGLAGVETQYF. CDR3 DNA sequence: TGTGCCAGCAGTTCGGGGGGACTAGCGGGAGTGGAGACCCAGTACTTC.